A selection of T cell receptor beta chains follows, all from one sample in a study of blood T cell repertoires in COVID-19. Profiling relied on immunoSEQ multiplex PCR, and the TCRdb table lists in-frame clones only, not all of them. Of 150,000 to 200,000 clones in the sample, about four fifths were seen once. Sequenced: PBMCs or T cells enriched from blood (not recorded which). These receptors were taken from a man aged 50-60 years who had recovered from COVID-19. The CDR3 runs from the conserved cysteine through the conserved F or W. The D gene is left open where the match is weak. Size is stated for part of the rows, as once, few or many counts, or as a class when the clone is expanded.

>TRBV19|.|.|TRBJ2-1
CASSIRGSDNEQFF
TGTGCCAGTAGTATACGGGGGTCGGACAATGAGCAGTTCTTC
>TRBV28|few|TRBD1|TRBJ1-4
CASSLQARGRHEKLFF
TGTGCCAGCAGTTTACAGGCTAGGGGGCGGCATGAAAAACTGTTTTTT
>TRBV6-2/TRBV6-3|.|.|TRBJ1-2
CASIPRAGSNYGYTF
TGTGCCAGCATCCCAAGGGCAGGGTCTAACTATGGCTACACCTTC
>TRBV7-9|.|.|TRBJ2-1
CASSRGTASYNEQFF
TGTGCCAGCAGCCGGGGGACAGCCTCCTACAATGAGCAGTTCTTC
>TRBV6-5|once|TRBD1|TRBJ1-6
CASSYSDRGSSPLHF
TGTGCCAGCAGTTACTCGGACAGGGGGAGTTCACCCCTCCACTTT
>TRBV28|.|.|TRBJ1-2
CASSLAQNQGHGPSYGYTF
TGTGCCAGCAGCCTGGCCCAAAATCAGGGTCACGGCCCCAGCTATGGCTACACCTTC
>TRBV7-9|.|TRBD2|TRBJ2-1
CASSLSGGGNEQFF
TGTGCCAGCTCCCTTAGCGGGGGGGGCAATGAGCAGTTCTTC
>TRBV19|.|TRBD1|TRBJ1-6
CASSSGTGNSPLHF
TGTGCCAGTAGCTCCGGGACAGGGAATTCACCCCTCCACTTT
>TRBV19|.|.|TRBJ1-5
CASSITGDRGQPQHF
TGTGCCAGTAGTATAACGGGTGATCGAGGCCAGCCCCAGCATTTT
>TRBV3-1/TRBV3-2|once|.|TRBJ1-5
CASSQGGGISKPQHF
TGTGCCAGCAGCCAAGGGGGGGGGATATCAAAGCCCCAGCATTTT
>TRBV4-1|once|.|TRBJ2-1
CASSQDGMSYNEQFF
TGCGCCAGCAGCCAAGACGGTATGTCCTACAATGAGCAGTTCTTC
>TRBV2|.|.|TRBJ1-5
CASSEGEGQPQHF
TGTGCCAGCAGTGAAGGCGAGGGTCAGCCCCAGCATTTT
>TRBV3-1/TRBV3-2|.|TRBD1|TRBJ2-3
CASSPGQGADTQYF
TGTGCCAGCAGCCCGGGACAGGGGGCAGATACGCAGTATTTT
>TRBV5-4|once|.|TRBJ1-1
CASSSHGGAFF
TGTGCCAGCAGCTCACATGGAGGAGCTTTCTTT
>TRBV5-6|.|.|TRBJ1-4
CASSLISGATNEKLFF
TGTGCCAGCAGCTTAATCTCCGGGGCAACTAATGAAAAACTGTTTTTT
>TRBV25-1|once|.|TRBJ1-1
CASSVPGNTEAFF
TGTGCCAGCAGTGTTCCGGGGAACACTGAAGCTTTCTTT